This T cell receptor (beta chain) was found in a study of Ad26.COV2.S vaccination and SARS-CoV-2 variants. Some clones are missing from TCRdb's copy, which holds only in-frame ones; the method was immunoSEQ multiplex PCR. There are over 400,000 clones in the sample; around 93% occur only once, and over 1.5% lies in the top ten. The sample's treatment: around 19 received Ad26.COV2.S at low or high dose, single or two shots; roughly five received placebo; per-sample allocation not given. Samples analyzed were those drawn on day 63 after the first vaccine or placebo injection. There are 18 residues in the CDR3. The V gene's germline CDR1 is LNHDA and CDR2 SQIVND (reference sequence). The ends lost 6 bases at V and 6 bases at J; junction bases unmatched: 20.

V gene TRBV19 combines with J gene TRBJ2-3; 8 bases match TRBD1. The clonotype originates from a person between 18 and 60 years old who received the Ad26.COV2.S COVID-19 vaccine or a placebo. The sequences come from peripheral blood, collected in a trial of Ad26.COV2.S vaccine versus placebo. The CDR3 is CASSPLPPGTGFWDTQYF. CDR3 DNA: TGTGCCAGTAGCCCCCTCCCTCCCGGGACAGGTTTTTGGGATACGCAGTATTTT.